This paragraph reports one T cell receptor (beta chain). Antigen unknown. These data originate in a study of T-cell memory formation after mild COVID-19. Germline V CDR1 and CDR2: LNHDA, SQIVND (reference sequence). Trimming shortened V by 5 bases and J by 2 bases, and 12 bases separated the two germline ends. The CDR3 is 15 amino acids. TCRdb processed the 5' RACE reads anew with MiXCR; each CDR3 protein has one entry. Of 470,000 or so distinct CDR3 sequences listed, 15% to 20% are singletons. Study-wide points: Detection of some responders pre-infection suggested pre-existing cross-reactive memory T cells participated. There was no confirmation that second-wave clones peaking on day 37 were SARS-CoV-2 specific.

The chain carries TRBV19 and TRBJ1-4, with no clear D. The sequence was collected from an adult woman who had mild COVID-19 (a few samples of this study predate the infection). Cell type and time point are not known. The sample was PBMCs or a T cell subset sorted from them (not recorded which). CDR3 sequence: CASSSRPRTNEKLFF. CDR3 bases: TGTGCCAGTAGTTCCAGACCAAGGACTAATGAAAAACTGTTTTTT.